This entry describes one T cell receptor (beta chain). A few counts support this clonotype. The antigen it recognizes is unknown. No per-base quality is available; no much larger clone lies one base away. This specimen comes from a study of human T cells and chemical hapten exposure (dated by TCRdb to about 2021). The study in broad terms: For sensitization, 2% DPC in acetone was applied to a 2 cm by 2 cm area of upper inner arm skin. Weekly therapeutic DPC doses were additionally applied to the scalp of patients throughout the roughly 23-week study period. Patch testing on the upper back used Finn chambers containing 0.01% DPC, with scoring done after 6 days according to International Contact Dermatitis Research Group standards. The patient cohort, mostly female, included alopecia areata with under or over 50% scalp involvement, alopecia totalis and alopecia universalis. Libraries were combined into a pool for sequencing, and differences in TCR yield between samples came mainly from small differences in library volumes within the pool. The study tracked peripheral blood TCR repertoire changes in vivo during primary and secondary sensitization to the hapten diphenylcyclopropenone (DPC) in alopecia patients. Blood was sampled from patients pre-sensitization (week 0) and at 2, 6 and about 24 weeks after DPC sensitization. Blood for TCR sequencing was provided by twenty-nine alopecia patients at one to four time points (pre-sensitization, 2, 6 and 24 weeks). General conclusions and limits of the study: Significantly more large CDR3 similarity clusters were formed by expanded TCRs than by pre-sensitization or healthy control sets, consistent with antigen-driven responses. After repeated subsampling, changes were observed in the strength of the expansion versus patch-test correlation and in the threshold at which the correlation became significant. All patients had alopecia, a presumed autoimmune disease, so their immune response might differ from that of healthy individuals. No change with DPC sensitization was found in the number of TCRs above 1 in 1000 frequency, and no evidence of global repertoire structure alterations was found. Patch test score was positively correlated with the number of PT1 expanded TCRs, with significance at thresholds 8, 16 and 32 but not at 4.

The time point label on this specimen signifies: patch test 1, 2 weeks after DPC sensitization. What the treatment or condition label conveys for this sample: therapeutic diphenylcyclopropenone sensitization with weekly scalp DPC. At each patch-test visit, blood was drawn before the patch test was applied. Eligible patients were aged 18 to 70, diagnosed with alopecia, deemed suitable for DPC therapy, and excluded if pregnant. Total RNA was extracted from unfractionated whole blood collected in Tempus Blood RNA tubes. The method was RACE. Reads for this sample came from a NextSeq 500. During library preparation, unique molecular identifiers were attached to individual cDNA molecules so that TCRs could be counted in a quantitative, reproducible way. Both TCR alpha and TCR beta chains were sequenced from each blood RNA sample. Per the authors' processing: Samples had a median of around 92,000 TCRs, with a range from roughly 23,224 to 700,000. The Decombinator software suite was used to annotate the V, J and CDR3 of the TCR reads. Every sample was subsampled to the same number of TCRs (28,000) for the PS versus PT1 abundance plots. Expanded TCRs were defined as absent before sensitization and observed at least eight times at the 2-week time point. Using fastp at Q25 and MiXCR, TCRdb reprocessed the public reads and kept productive beta chains. Each CDR3 protein gets just one entry, which takes the most common genes and DNA from the rows behind it. The V and J calls and clone size come from TCRdb's table, not from the authors' own analysis. Within this sample are more than 95,000 distinct CDR3 sequences, with 9.5% to 13% of them counted one time only. About 1.4% of the sample is held by the ten biggest clonotypes.

Taken from cysteine to phenylalanine, the CDR3 has 12 residues. Only the CDR3 part of the read is kept: 36 bases, read in frame from the first base. Looking up the germline V gene yields CDR1 MDHEN and CDR2 SYDVKM. V loses 2 bases of germline sequence and J loses 10 bases, and the interval between the two ends is 9 bases. The source was whole blood, collected in connection with sensitization to the hapten diphenylcyclopropenone (DPC). The chain links TRBV28 with TRBJ1-3; no D gene call is confident. This clonotype originated in a woman aged 45-65 years with alopecia areata. Some clones in this sample may be carry-over from other donors' samples. The DNA is as follows: TGTGCCAGCAGTTTAGAAACAACAACCATATATTTT. It translates as CASSLETTTIYF.